This entry lists 29 T cell receptor beta chains sequenced from one sample in a study of radiotherapy plus CTLA-4 blockade in lung cancer. Assay: immunoSEQ multiplex PCR; the TCRdb copy retains only in-frame clones and omits some. The sample lists approximately 60,000 clones; 70% to 80% were seen once. Source: peripheral blood, taken from a patient treated with radiotherapy plus ipilimumab. The source is a human donor with non-small cell lung cancer who had a complete response to radiotherapy plus ipilimumab.

This sequence joins TRBV9 and TRBJ2-1; 9 bases line up with TRBD2. The CDR3 contains 16 residues. CDR1 and CDR2 from the germline V gene are SGDLS and YYNGEE. With 0 bases clipped from V and 9 bases from J, the junction kept 10 bases outside the gene matches. The CDR3: CASSVEASGASFEQFF. CDR3 in DNA: TGTGCCAGCAGCGTAGAGGCTAGCGGGGCTTCGTTTGAGCAGTTCTTC.

The V gene is TRBV10-1, the J gene TRBJ2-5, with TRBD2 matching over 8 bases. V shed 2 bases and J 4 bases; nucleotides not matched to a gene: 6. The CDR3 has 15 amino acids. CDR1 WNHNN and CDR2 SYGVQD come from the germline V gene (reference sequence). The CDR3 coding sequence is TGCGCCAGCAGTGAGGGGGTAGCGGGAAGAGAGACCCAGTACTTC. It encodes CASSEGVAGRETQYF.

Only a few counts were recorded for this clone. The CDR3 bases are TGTGCCAGCAGTGATCGTCGAGGGACGAATGAGCAGTTCTTC. Translating it yields CASSDRRGTNEQFF. The chain employs TRBV2 and TRBJ2-1, with D perhaps assigned TRBD1 or TRBD2 (5 bases each). Trimming took off 3 bases at V and 7 bases at J, with 13 bases between the two ends. The CDR3 is 14 residues long. Looked up from germline, CDR1 is SNHLY and CDR2 is FYNNEI.

The chain couples TRBV10-1 to TRBJ2-5, with D tentatively TRBD2 (7 bases). The V gene's germline CDR1 is WNHNN and CDR2 SYGVQD (reference sequence). This CDR3 comprises 14 residues. The ends were cut back, 3 bases at V and 3 bases at J, with 11 bases in the middle. CDR3 sequence (DNA): TGCGCCAGCAGTGAAGAGGGGGGGGAAGAGACCCAGTACTTC. Translating gives CASSEEGGEETQYF.

The chain combines TRBV11-2 with TRBJ2-7, with D possibly TRBD1 on 7 matching bases. Trimming took 1 base from V and 5 from J, leaving 15 bases between them. This CDR3 has 15 amino acids. The germline V gene has CDR1 SGHAT and CDR2 FQNNGV. Written as DNA, the CDR3 is TGTGCCAGCAGCTTAGTTGGAGGGGGCGTGGACGAGCAGTACTTC. Its translation: CASSLVGGGVDEQYF.

The rearrangement links TRBV19 to TRBJ2-5; 7 bases are a match to TRBD1. This CDR3 is 16 amino acids long. The J segment lost 3 bases and the V segment lost 1 base, leaving 8 bases of the junction unmatched. CDR1 and CDR2 (germline): LNHDA, SQIVND (reference sequence). The CDR3 loop is CASSIGTGSVKETQYF. CDR3 DNA sequence: TGTGCCAGTAGTATAGGGACAGGATCCGTCAAAGAGACCCAGTACTTC. The variable domain in full, with the rest retrieved from reference TRBV19 and TRBJ2-5, is DGGITQSPKYLFRKEGQNVTLSCEQNLNHDAMYWYRQDPGQGLRLIYYSQIVNDFQKGDIAEGYSVSREKKESFPLTVTSAQKNPTAFYLCASSIGTGSVKETQYFGPGTRLLVL.

The chain combines TRBV9 with TRBJ2-6; a weak D match, TRBD2 (5 bases). The CDR3 covers 15 residues. The V gene's germline CDR1 is SGDLS and CDR2 YYNGEE. V lost 3 bases to trimming and J lost 0 bases, with 7 bases between them. CDR3 sequence reads: CASSEGLSGANVLTF. CDR3 sequence (DNA): TGTGCCAGCAGCGAAGGACTCTCTGGGGCCAACGTCCTGACTTTC.

The table lists this clone with a count of one. The DNA for the CDR3 is TGTGCCAGCAGCACCCGATTTGGAGGACCTAACTATGGCTACACCTTC. Translated: CASSTRFGGPNYGYTF. V gene TRBV9 combines with J gene TRBJ1-2; D remains unclear. The CDR3 totals 16 residues. The V gene lost 4 bases and the J gene lost 0 bases, with 16 bases spanning the gap. Germline CDR1 reads SGDLS; CDR2 reads YYNGEE.

This chain uses TRBV21-1 with TRBJ2-7; the table's TRBD1 call for D was not verified on the DNA. TRBV21-1 constitutes a pseudogene. CDR3 length: 17 residues. The CDR3 DNA sequence: TGTGCCAGCAGCAAAGCCGGGACAGGGGCCGCCGAGGCCGAGCAGTACTTC. This codes for CASSKAGTGAAEAEQYF.

J is TRBJ2-3 and V is TRBV5-6; D gene uncertain. Deletions cut 3 bases from V and 1 base from J, with 15 bases between. This CDR3 is built from 16 residues. CDR1 is SGHDT, CDR2 YYEEEE, per germline. CDR3 sequence: CASSSRRPSGTDTQYF. DNA for the CDR3: TGTGCCAGCAGCTCTCGGAGACCCAGCGGCACAGATACGCAGTATTTT.

The rearrangement joins TRBV6-5 to TRBJ1-1, with unresolved D. Per germline, CDR1 MNHEY and CDR2 SVGAGI. V lost 11 bases and J lost 7, with 14 bases in between. This CDR3 is built from 11 residues. CDR3 residues: CAARTTLEAFF. The DNA for the CDR3 is TGTGCCGCAAGGACGACCCTTGAAGCTTTCTTT.

This chain joins TRBV7-9 and TRBJ1-5, with 8 bases lining up with TRBD1. V was pared by 0 bases and J by 2 bases, with 3 bases of the junction left unmatched. Germline CDR1 is SEHNR and CDR2 is FQNEAQ (reference sequence). The CDR3 has 16 amino acids. CDR3 residues: CASSLAQGARNQPQHF. CDR3 nucleotides: TGTGCCAGCAGCTTAGCCCAGGGGGCTCGCAATCAGCCCCAGCATTTT.

This clone showed up just a few times. The chain carries TRBV5-6 and TRBJ2-5, with 14 bases identical to TRBD2. Germline V gene data show CDR1 as SGHDT and CDR2 as YYEEEE. V trimming: 0 bases; J trimming: 6 bases; junction bases outside the gene matches: 13. This CDR3 is 19 amino acids long. As DNA, the CDR3 is TGTGCCAGCAGCTTGGCCTTTTATGGGACTAGCGGGAGTTCAAAGACCCAGTACTTC. Its translation is CASSLAFYGTSGSSKTQYF. The whole variable domain, remainder taken from reference TRBV5-6 and TRBJ2-5, is DAGVTQSPTHLIKTRGQQVTLRCSPKSGHDTVSWYQQALGQGPQFIFQYYEEEERQRGNFPDRFSGHQFPNYSSELNVNALLLGDSALYLCASSLAFYGTSGSSKTQYFGPGTRLLVL.

This clone was recorded once. The chain has TRBV11-2 and TRBJ1-4; a weak D match, TRBD1 (6 bases). V gave up 1 base and J gave up 0 bases, with 9 bases separating them. CDR1 SGHAT and CDR2 FQNNGV come from the germline V gene. The CDR3 consists of 16 residues. The DNA for the CDR3 is TGTGCCAGCAGCTTAGGGACAGCTGCAACTAATGAAAAACTGTTTTTT. Translated, it gives CASSLGTAATNEKLFF.

This chain joins TRBV19 and TRBJ1-5, with D possibly matching TRBD1 (5 bases). The CDR3 has 17 residues. CDR1 is LNHDA, CDR2 SQIVND, per germline (reference sequence). Trimming removed 4 bases at V and 0 bases at J, with 16 bases between. The CDR3 bases are TGTGCCAGTAGTAAGCGGGACGGTTGGGGTAGCAATCAGCCCCAGCATTTT. Its translation: CASSKRDGWGSNQPQHF.

The rearrangement uses TRBV6-5 and TRBJ2-6; no reliable D call. Trimming cost V 0 bases and J 2 bases, with 5 bases left between them. This CDR3 spans 15 amino acids. Germline lookup yields CDR1 MNHEY and CDR2 SVGAGI. The CDR3 loop reads CASSYSETGANVLTF. CDR3 sequence (DNA): TGTGCCAGCAGTTACTCGGAAACTGGGGCCAACGTCCTGACTTTC.

The V call is TRBV27, the J call TRBJ2-3; 7 bases fit TRBD1. V lost 4 bases to trimming and J lost 0 bases; unmatched junction nucleotides: 19. The germline CDR1 and CDR2 sequences are MNHEY and SMNVEV (reference sequence). This CDR3 has 20 amino acids. CDR3 sequence reads: CASSSSPIFLTGSSTDTQYF. In nucleotides, the CDR3 is TGTGCCAGCAGTTCTTCTCCTATATTTCTGACAGGGTCTAGCACAGATACGCAGTATTTT.

V and J are TRBV30 and TRBJ2-6; D possibly corresponds to TRBD2 (5 bases). The V gene lost 2 bases and the J gene lost 0 bases, with 5 bases spanning the gap. Germline CDR1 and CDR2: GTSNPN and SVGIG (reference sequence). This CDR3 comprises 14 residues. The CDR3 sequence: CAWSRGSGANVLTF. The CDR3 DNA reads as TGTGCCTGGAGTCGGGGCTCTGGGGCCAACGTCCTGACTTTC.

This sequence joins TRBV23-1 and TRBJ1-1; D may be TRBD1 (6 bases). TRBV23-1 is designated an ORF whose function remains uncertain. The CDR3 runs 17 residues. V gave up 6 bases and J gave up 3 bases, with 23 bases separating them. The CDR3 protein is CASRLLLTGRFHTEAFF. The CDR3 DNA reads as TGCGCCAGCAGGCTCCTCCTGACAGGACGTTTTCACACTGAAGCTTTCTTT.

The table lists this clone with a count of one. This sequence joins TRBV29-1 and TRBJ1-4; D is ambiguous. Germline assignment: CDR1 SQVTM and CDR2 ANQGSEA. V lost 4 bases and J lost 5, with 11 bases in between. The CDR3 length is 13 residues. The CDR3 sequence: CSVGGRVNEKLFF. The CDR3 bases are TGCAGCGTTGGAGGGAGGGTAAATGAAAAACTGTTTTTT.

J is TRBJ2-1 and V is TRBV29-1, with 8 bases matching TRBD2. Germline V gene data show CDR1 as SQVTM and CDR2 as ANQGSEA. J was trimmed by 8 bases and V by 5 bases; bases with no gene match: 11. There are 14 residues in the CDR3. CDR3 protein: CSVLYNGRGYEQFF. The CDR3 DNA follows: TGCAGCGTTTTATATAACGGGAGGGGATATGAGCAGTTCTTC.

The chain is built from TRBV6-1 and TRBJ2-5, with D perhaps TRBD2 (6 bases). Deletions cut 1 base from V and 4 bases from J, with 7 bases between. The CDR3 is 13 residues long. CDR1 and CDR2 from the germline V gene are MNHNS and SASEGT. The CDR3 nucleotides are TGTGCCAGCAGTGAAGGGGAGGTAGAGACCCAGTACTTC. Protein product: CASSEGEVETQYF.

The CDR3 here is CASSLSSGGAYGGYGYTF. The DNA for the CDR3 is TGTGCCAGCAGTTTATCTTCAGGGGGCGCCTATGGCGGCTATGGCTACACCTTC. The J gene is TRBJ1-2, the V gene TRBV27, with TRBD1 identical over 8 bases. This CDR3 is 18 amino acids long. V shed 0 bases and J 4 bases; nucleotides not matched to a gene: 13. CDR1 and CDR2 (germline): MNHEY, SMNVEV (reference sequence).

CDR3 sequence: CASSWDGGLAIQYF. The CDR3 nucleotides are TGTGCCAGCAGCTGGGACGGAGGTTTGGCCATTCAGTACTTC. This sequence joins TRBV11-2 and TRBJ2-4; tentatively, D is TRBD1 or TRBD2 (5 bases each). Germline loops: CDR1 SGHAT, CDR2 FQNNGV. The CDR3 contains 14 residues. Trimming removed 4 bases from V and 9 bases from J, with 16 bases in between.

The rearrangement joins TRBV6-5 to TRBJ2-1, with D perhaps TRBD2 (6 bases). V shed 7 bases and J shed 2 bases, with 15 bases lying between them. The CDR3 contains 15 residues. Germline-derived CDR1 and CDR2 are MNHEY and SVGAGI. CDR3 DNA sequence: TGTGCCAGCATGGAGGGAGTTTTCACCTACAATGAGCAGTTCTTC. Its translation is CASMEGVFTYNEQFF.

J is TRBJ1-2 and V is TRBV6-5; D unclear. The length of the CDR3 is 13 residues. Per the germline V gene, CDR1 is MNHEY and CDR2 is SVGAGI. The V end was cut by 0 bases, the J end by 6 bases, with 8 bases between. CDR3 sequence (DNA): TGTGCCAGCAGTTACTCGACGGGTGATGGCTACACCTTC. Residues: CASSYSTGDGYTF.

This chain's CDR3 is CASSGEIYEQYV. Here the CDR3 DNA reads TGTGCCAGCAGTGGGGAGATATACGAGCAGTACGTC. The rearrangement links TRBV2 to TRBJ2-7; a weak D match, TRBD2 (5 bases). Germline values: CDR1 SNHLY, CDR2 FYNNEI. This CDR3 has 12 residues. V was clipped by 4 bases and J by 4 bases, with 8 bases between them.

This chain connects TRBV6-6 to TRBJ2-4; D is uncertain. The CDR3 is 15 residues long. V lost 2 bases and J 9 bases, leaving 17 bases between the germline ends. Germline CDR1 reads MNHNY; CDR2 reads SVGAGI (reference sequence). The CDR3 DNA reads TGTGCCAGCAGTTACGGGCTAGGGCTGACCAGCATTCAGTACTTC. This encodes CASSYGLGLTSIQYF.

V usage is TRBV9 and J usage is TRBJ2-7; tentative D call: TRBD1 (6 bases). V was clipped by 2 bases and J by 0 bases, with 12 bases between them. Germline V CDR1 and CDR2: SGDLS, YYNGEE. This CDR3 is built from 15 residues. CDR3 residues: CASSVGQSPSYEQYF. CDR3 bases: TGTGCCAGCAGCGTCGGACAGAGCCCCTCCTACGAGCAGTACTTC.